The 20 T cell receptor beta chains below come from one sample, sequenced in a study of neurological immune-mediated disorders. Via MiXCR, TCRdb re-called the 5' RACE reads, giving one row per CDR3 protein. The sample lists 40,000 or so distinct CDR3 sequences, approximately 2.4% seen once, with approximately 12% in the top ten. Material: PBMCs. The receptors were gathered from a man aged 30 to 45 with multiple sclerosis.

This clonotype was counted ten times or more. One end of the junction fails to match germline, which may point to a read error. V is TRBV27 and J is TRBJ2-1; perhaps TRBD1 as D (5 bases). This CDR3 has 13 residues. Germline CDR1 and CDR2: MNHEY and SMNVEV (reference sequence). CDR3 nucleotides: TGTGCCAGCAGTCTATCAAAACAGGTGGGGCAGTTCTTC. The encoded protein is CASSLSKQVGQFF.

This clonotype was seen repeatedly, ten times or more. The V call is TRBV11-2, the J call TRBJ2-2; unclear D gene. V shed 3 bases and J shed 0 bases, with 11 bases lying between them. The germline V gene has CDR1 SGHAT and CDR2 FQNNGV. This CDR3 region has 16 residues. The DNA for the CDR3 is TGTGCCAGCAGCTTTGGCGGCTTCGCGAACACCGGGGAGCTGTTTTTT. Its protein product is CASSFGGFANTGELFF.

In this sample, this clonotype turned up many times. V gene TRBV12-3 or TRBV12-4 combines with J gene TRBJ2-7, with D possibly being TRBD1 or TRBD2 (5 bases each). This CDR3 spans 15 amino acids. The V gene lost 6 bases and the J gene lost 5 bases, with 20 bases spanning the gap. The CDR3 region has the DNA TGTGCCAGCAGCAGGACGGGGCTAGGAAACGACGAGCAGTACTTC. It encodes CASSRTGLGNDEQYF.

This clonotype was recorded at least ten times. V gene TRBV24-1 combines with J gene TRBJ2-1, with 9 bases that match TRBD1. Losses at the gene ends were 3 bases for V and 7 bases for J; bases not matched to a gene: 3. This CDR3 has 14 residues. Germline V CDR1 and CDR2: KGHDR, SFDVKD. This CDR3 reads CATSDPGTGNEQFF. As DNA, the CDR3 is TGTGCCACCAGTGATCCCGGGACAGGGAATGAGCAGTTCTTC.

This clonotype was recorded many times. The chain is built from TRBV7-7 and TRBJ2-1; perhaps TRBD1 as D (5 bases). This CDR3 has 14 residues. Germline lookup yields CDR1 SSHAT and CDR2 FNYEAQ (reference sequence). V lost 6 bases and J lost 9, with 18 bases in between. CDR3 sequence reads: CASSPGGASLEQFF. The CDR3 DNA reads TGTGCCAGCAGTCCCGGTGGGGCGAGCCTTGAGCAGTTCTTC.

This clonotype was picked up many times. The chain carries TRBV28 and TRBJ1-2; no clear D. Germline CDR1 is MDHEN and CDR2 is SYDVKM. V lost 6 bases and J 0 bases, leaving 11 bases between the germline ends. The CDR3 runs to 14 residues. In DNA, the CDR3 is TGTGCCAGCAGAGTGACACAGCCTAACTATGGCTACACCTTC. Encoded protein: CASRVTQPNYGYTF.

This clonotype was detected many times. The chain uses TRBV20-1 and TRBJ2-7, with D perhaps TRBD1 (5 bases). This CDR3 is 16 amino acids long. Trimming stripped 4 bases from V and 0 bases from J, with 19 bases between. Germline CDR1 reads DFQATT; CDR2 reads SNEGSKA (reference sequence). The CDR3 is CSATQSLQGNSYEQYF. The DNA for the CDR3 is TGCAGTGCTACCCAATCCCTCCAGGGTAACTCCTACGAGCAGTACTTC.

Ten or more counts support this clonotype. The V gene is TRBV20-1, the J gene TRBJ2-5; 7 nucleotides agree with TRBD2. V shed 5 bases, J shed 4 bases, and the junction held 7 bases outside the gene matches. Germline CDR1 is DFQATT and CDR2 is SNEGSKA (reference sequence). The CDR3 covers 13 residues. DNA for the CDR3: TGCAGTGCTGGGGCTTGGGGGGGAGAGACCCAGTACTTC. Amino acid sequence: CSAGAWGGETQYF.

In its sample, this clonotype was seen many times. J is TRBJ2-1 and V is TRBV9; D not resolved. The CDR3 runs to 14 residues. Germline CDR1 reads SGDLS; CDR2 reads YYNGEE. Trimming left V 0 bases short and J 0 bases short, with 4 bases between. The CDR3 nucleotides read TGTGCCAGCAGCGTAGAGAGCTCCTACAATGAGCAGTTCTTC. Encoded protein: CASSVESSYNEQFF.

This clonotype was seen many times. This rearrangement joins TRBV25-1 to TRBJ1-3; a weak D match, TRBD1 (5 bases). This CDR3 has 18 residues. Germline V gives CDR1 MGHDK, CDR2 SYGVNS. Trimming took off 4 bases at V and 0 bases at J, with 19 bases between the two ends. Here the CDR3 DNA reads TGTGCCAGCAGTGGGGGGGTCTACAAGGGACCCTCTGGAAACACCATATATTTT. Translated: CASSGGVYKGPSGNTIYF. Filled out from reference TRBV25-1 and TRBJ1-3, the complete variable domain reads EADIYQTPRYLVIGTGKKITLECSQTMGHDKMYWYQQDPGMELHLIHYSYGVNSTEKGDLSSESTVSRIRTEHFPLTLESARPSHTSQYLCASSGGVYKGPSGNTIYFGEGSWLTVV.

This clonotype was detected ten times or more. The chain combines TRBV5-4 with TRBJ1-2; no firm D call. The CDR3 runs to 12 residues. Germline V gene sequence: CDR1 SGHNT, CDR2 YYREEE (reference sequence). Trimming took 1 base from V and 5 from J, leaving 6 bases between them. CDR3 in DNA: TGTGCCAGCAGCTTGCATCATTATGGCTACACCTTC. This sequence encodes CASSLHHYGYTF.

This clonotype was recorded at least ten times. The chain employs TRBV10-1 and TRBJ2-1; D possibly corresponds to TRBD2 (6 bases). Trimming left V 4 bases short and J 6 bases short, with 19 bases between. The CDR3 totals 16 residues. CDR1 and CDR2 from the germline V gene are WNHNN and SYGVQD (reference sequence). The CDR3 sequence: CASSGPGLKGFNEQFF. As DNA, the CDR3 is TGCGCCAGCAGTGGACCGGGACTCAAGGGGTTCAATGAGCAGTTCTTC.

The sample holds many counts of this clonotype. V gene TRBV6-6 combines with J gene TRBJ1-1; 7 nucleotides line up with TRBD1. CDR1 is MNHNY and CDR2 is SVGAGI in the germline V gene (reference sequence). This CDR3 region has 15 residues. Trimming cost V 6 bases and J 4 bases; bases outside gene matches: 11. CDR3 nucleotide sequence: TGTGCCAGCAGCCTCGGGACAGCGGATAGCACTGAAGCTTTCTTT. Protein sequence: CASSLGTADSTEAFF.

Ten or more counts support this clonotype. The chain joins TRBV20-1 to TRBJ1-5; 7 bases line up with TRBD1. CDR1 is DFQATT, CDR2 SNEGSKA, per germline (reference sequence). The CDR3 is made up of 14 amino acids. V shed 6 bases, J shed 1 base, and the junction held 6 bases outside the gene matches. The CDR3, as DNA: TGCAGTGCGAGAATGACAGGGAGCAATCAGCCCCAGCATTTT. Amino acid sequence: CSARMTGSNQPQHF.

The sample holds many counts of this clonotype. The chain uses TRBV4-2 and TRBJ1-5; D might be TRBD1 (5 bases). Between the trimmed V and J ends, which lost 1 base and 4 bases, there was a span of 14 bases. This CDR3 region has 16 residues. The germline gives CDR1 LGHNA, CDR2 YNFKEQ. CDR3 sequence reads: CASSQVSGLVNQPQHF. CDR3 coding DNA: TGTGCCAGCAGCCAAGTCTCGGGACTCGTGAATCAGCCCCAGCATTTT.

This clonotype was found many times. The rearrangement joins TRBV12-3 or TRBV12-4 to TRBJ2-7; D is unclear. The CDR3 length is 13 residues. V was clipped by 2 bases and J by 3 bases, with 8 bases between them. DNA of the CDR3: TGTGCCAGCAGTTTACAAGGGATCTACGAGCAGTACTTC. It encodes CASSLQGIYEQYF.

This clonotype has at least ten counts. The chain has TRBV5-1 and TRBJ1-6, with D perhaps matching TRBD1 (5 bases). The CDR3 has 15 residues. The ends were cut back, 0 bases at V and 7 bases at J, with 11 bases in the middle. The V gene's germline CDR1 is SGHRS and CDR2 YFSETQ. CDR3 sequence: CASSLATRENSPLHF. The DNA of the CDR3 is TGCGCCAGCAGCTTGGCCACCAGGGAAAATTCACCCCTCCACTTT.

In this sample, this clonotype is medium-sized. This rearrangement joins TRBV21-1 to TRBJ1-3; the D segment call TRBD1 is taken from the table without a DNA check. TRBV21-1 is recorded as a pseudogene. The CDR3 is 18 residues long. CDR3 loop: CASSPGIPITLSGNTIYF. In DNA form, the CDR3 reads TGTGCCAGCAGTCCCGGGATCCCCATCACACTCTCTGGAAACACCATATATTTT.

This clonotype has a count of ten or more. The chain is built from TRBV10-2 and TRBJ2-7; D call uncertain. Trimming took 4 bases from V and 5 from J, leaving 6 bases between them. Germline values: CDR1 WSHSY, CDR2 SAAADI. The CDR3 loop spans 11 amino acids. CDR3 protein: CASSALDEQYF. The CDR3 bases are TGCGCCAGCAGTGCCCTCGACGAGCAGTACTTC.

There are a few counts of this clonotype. A read error may be the cause here, since a much bigger clone is one base away. This chain connects TRBV10-3 to TRBJ2-7; 7 bases agree with TRBD1. V was clipped by 3 bases and J by 2 bases; unmatched bases: 10. The CDR3 is 16 residues long. Germline V gene sequence: CDR1 ENHRY, CDR2 SYGVKD. The CDR3 protein is CAISEQTGDGPYEQYF. DNA for the CDR3: TGTGCCATCAGTGAACAAACAGGGGACGGACCCTACGAGCAGTACTTC.